The 16 T cell receptor beta chains below all came from one sample that was sequenced in a study of cytomegalovirus exposure and HLA in healthy donors. In the PCR, 60 Vbeta and 13 Jbeta primers were used. Libraries were prepared by immunoSEQ multiplex PCR; TCRdb keeps only in-frame clonotypes and omits some of them. Here the sample spans 75,000 to 100,000 clones, around 75% being singletons. Specimen: PBMCs. The receptors were gathered from a man aged 18 to 35 in good health and CMV-seropositive.

The rearrangement links TRBV7-9 to TRBJ1-4; 7 nucleotides align to TRBD1. The J segment lost 3 bases and the V segment lost 6 bases, leaving 10 bases of the junction unmatched. CDR3 length equals 16 residues. Germline-derived CDR1 and CDR2 are SEHNR and FQNEAQ (reference sequence). The CDR3 loop reads CASSYSGGLANEKLFF. The CDR3 nucleotides read TGTGCCAGCAGTTACTCAGGGGGTTTGGCTAATGAAAAACTGTTTTTT.

The chain has TRBV5-6 and TRBJ1-1; D is possibly TRBD1 (5 bases). V was shortened by 4 bases and J by 4 bases, with 17 bases between the two germline ends. Germline lookup yields CDR1 SGHDT and CDR2 YYEEEE. This CDR3 is 15 amino acids long. CDR3 nucleotide sequence: TGTGCCAGCAGCCCACGCGGGGGACTCGGCACTGAAGCTTTCTTT. Residues: CASSPRGGLGTEAFF.

This clone was seen once. The V and J genes are TRBV28 and TRBJ2-3; TRBD2 matches at 11 bases. The CDR3 is made up of 15 amino acids. Germline CDR1 is MDHEN and CDR2 is SYDVKM. Unmatched junction bases numbered 2, after V lost 5 bases and J lost 1 base. CDR3 DNA sequence: TGTGCCAGCAGTAAGACTAGCGGGGGCACAGATACGCAGTATTTT. This sequence encodes CASSKTSGGTDTQYF.

This rearrangement joins TRBV5-6 to TRBJ2-5; TRBD2 matches 9 bases. The CDR3 consists of 17 residues. The ends lost 1 base at V and 6 bases at J; junction bases unmatched: 13. The germline gives CDR1 SGHDT, CDR2 YYEEEE. CDR3 nucleotide sequence: TGTGCCAGCAGCTTGCTCCACGGTCTAGCGGGGCAAAAGACCCAGTACTTC. Its translation: CASSLLHGLAGQKTQYF. The full variable domain, rest sourced from reference TRBV5-6 and TRBJ2-5, is DAGVTQSPTHLIKTRGQQVTLRCSPKSGHDTVSWYQQALGQGPQFIFQYYEEEERQRGNFPDRFSGHQFPNYSSELNVNALLLGDSALYLCASSLLHGLAGQKTQYFGPGTRLLVL.

The chain couples TRBV18 to TRBJ1-2; D is ambiguous. CDR1 and CDR2 (germline): KGHSH, LQKENI. Trimming removed 3 bases at V and 4 bases at J, with 24 bases between. There are 18 residues in the CDR3. The CDR3 DNA is TGTGCCAGCTCACCGGGAGCGAATGTGCGAGGAGACGGCTATGGCTACACCTTC. It specifies CASSPGANVRGDGYGYTF.

This chain uses TRBV27 with TRBJ2-7; 10 nucleotides match TRBD1. J gave up 4 bases and V 2 bases, and 5 bases lay outside the gene matches. Per the germline V gene, CDR1 is MNHEY and CDR2 is SMNVEV (reference sequence). The CDR3 runs 15 residues. The DNA for the CDR3 is TGTGCCAGCAGTTTAAAGGGACAGGGGACTTACGAGCAGTACTTC. This translates into CASSLKGQGTYEQYF.

This rearrangement joins TRBV27 to TRBJ1-5; 12 positions match TRBD1. The CDR3 has 15 amino acids. After removal of 5 bases from V and 9 bases from J, the junction contained 8 bases not matched to a gene. Germline V gives CDR1 MNHEY, CDR2 SMNVEV (reference sequence). The CDR3 loop reads CASSPGTGGSLPQHF. CDR3 in DNA: TGTGCCAGCAGTCCCGGGACAGGGGGCTCTCTGCCCCAGCATTTT.

The chain links TRBV11-2 to TRBJ1-3, with 10 positions matching TRBD1. This CDR3 comprises 16 residues. The trim removed 7 bases at V and 4 bases at J, leaving 10 bases unmatched. In germline, CDR1 is SGHAT, CDR2 FQNNGV. The CDR3 region is CASTRQGASEGNTIYF. The CDR3 DNA sequence: TGTGCCAGCACCCGACAGGGGGCGTCTGAAGGAAACACCATATATTTT.

The V call is TRBV5-1, the J call TRBJ1-1, with D possibly matching TRBD1 (5 bases). The CDR3 length is 17 residues. Per germline, CDR1 SGHRS and CDR2 YFSETQ. With 7 bases removed from V and 4 bases from J, the gap between germline ends came to 26 bases. CDR3 bases: TGCGCCAGCCGATACCCCCCCACAGGTCTCCAGAGCACTGAAGCTTTCTTT. Amino acids: CASRYPPTGLQSTEAFF.

The J gene is TRBJ2-5, the V gene TRBV9; tentative D call: TRBD2 (5 bases). From germline, CDR1 is SGDLS and CDR2 YYNGEE. Trimming cost V 4 bases and J 5 bases, with 18 bases left between them. This CDR3 is built from 15 residues. The CDR3 region is CASSSVGSRGETQYF. The DNA of the CDR3 is TGTGCCAGCAGCTCCGTAGGGTCCCGCGGGGAGACCCAGTACTTC.

This sequence joins TRBV14 and TRBJ1-1; 7 bases fit TRBD1. The ends lost 1 base at V and 9 bases at J; junction bases unmatched: 5. CDR3 size: 13 residues. Germline-derived CDR1 and CDR2 are SGHDN and FVKESK. The CDR3 loop reads CASSQVTGQKAFF. CDR3 DNA sequence: TGTGCCAGCAGCCAAGTGACAGGGCAGAAAGCTTTCTTT.

This chain joins TRBV6-5 and TRBJ2-5; 14 bases line up with TRBD2. J was trimmed by 4 bases and V by 6 bases; bases with no gene match: 4. This CDR3 comprises 15 residues. The germline V gene encodes CDR1 MNHEY and CDR2 SVGAGI. CDR3 in DNA: TGTGCCAGCAGAACTGGACTAGCGGGGGGAGAGACCCAGTACTTC. It is translated as CASRTGLAGGETQYF.

V gene TRBV10-1 combines with J gene TRBJ1-1; D uncertain. This CDR3 spans 14 amino acids. Germline CDR1 and CDR2: WNHNN and SYGVQD (reference sequence). V lost 4 bases and J lost 0, with 9 bases in between. CDR3 residues: CASSVWRLNTEAFF. The DNA for the CDR3 is TGCGCCAGCAGTGTCTGGAGACTGAACACTGAAGCTTTCTTT.

This chain connects TRBV4-2 to TRBJ2-7, with 9 bases aligning to TRBD1. The CDR3 spans 16 residues. After removal of 5 bases from V and 3 bases from J, the junction contained 11 bases not matched to a gene. CDR1 is LGHNA, CDR2 YNFKEQ, per germline. CDR3 region: CASSSEPGTGSYEQYF. For the CDR3, the DNA is TGTGCCAGCAGCTCTGAGCCCGGGACAGGGAGCTACGAGCAGTACTTC.

The J gene is TRBJ2-2, the V gene TRBV6-5; D gene uncertain. Trimming took 2 bases from V and 7 from J, leaving 5 bases between them. CDR1 and CDR2 from the germline V gene are MNHEY and SVGAGI. There are 12 residues in the CDR3. CDR3 amino acids: CASSYGRGELFF. The DNA of the CDR3 is TGTGCCAGCAGTTACGGCCGCGGGGAGCTGTTTTTT.

The chain carries TRBV6-5 and TRBJ2-7; no clear D. The CDR3 is made up of 14 amino acids. Germline lookup yields CDR1 MNHEY and CDR2 SVGAGI. With 5 bases removed from V and 6 bases from J, the gap between germline ends came to 17 bases. In nucleotides, the CDR3 is TGTGCCAGCAGTGTCGACTCGATGGCCCTCGAGCAGTACTTC. Protein: CASSVDSMALEQYF.